This T cell receptor (beta chain) was obtained from a study of blood T cell repertoires in COVID-19. The protocol was immunoSEQ multiplex PCR, while the TCRdb copy is restricted to in-frame clones and leaves out a portion. The sample has over 25,000 clones, approximately 80% seen once; the top ten hold roughly 15%. This clone showed up just a few times. This CDR3 is 13 amino acids long. V was shortened by 5 bases and J by 7 bases, with 11 bases between the two germline ends. Germline CDR1 SGHTA, CDR2 FQGNSA. Sequenced material: peripheral blood. This TCR was recovered from a human donor in a cohort sampled during active COVID-19. J is TRBJ2-2 and V is TRBV7-2; D may be TRBD1 (7 bases). CDR3 sequence: CASSPQGGGELFF. CDR3 coding DNA: TGTGCCAGCAGCCCCCAGGGGGGCGGGGAGCTGTTTTTT.